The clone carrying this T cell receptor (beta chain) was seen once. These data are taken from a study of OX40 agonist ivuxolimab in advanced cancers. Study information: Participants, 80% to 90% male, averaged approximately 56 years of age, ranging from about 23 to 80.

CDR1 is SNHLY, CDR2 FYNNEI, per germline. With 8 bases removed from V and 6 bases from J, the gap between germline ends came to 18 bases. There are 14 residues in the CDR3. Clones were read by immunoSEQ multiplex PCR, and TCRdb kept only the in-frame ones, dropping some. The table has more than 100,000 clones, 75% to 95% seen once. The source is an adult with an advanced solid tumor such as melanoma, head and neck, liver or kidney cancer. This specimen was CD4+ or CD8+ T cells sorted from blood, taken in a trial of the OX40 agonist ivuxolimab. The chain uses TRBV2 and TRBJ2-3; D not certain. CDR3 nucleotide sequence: TGTGCCAGCGGGAAGACCGAATATGGGGATACGCAGTATTTT. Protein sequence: CASGKTEYGDTQYF.